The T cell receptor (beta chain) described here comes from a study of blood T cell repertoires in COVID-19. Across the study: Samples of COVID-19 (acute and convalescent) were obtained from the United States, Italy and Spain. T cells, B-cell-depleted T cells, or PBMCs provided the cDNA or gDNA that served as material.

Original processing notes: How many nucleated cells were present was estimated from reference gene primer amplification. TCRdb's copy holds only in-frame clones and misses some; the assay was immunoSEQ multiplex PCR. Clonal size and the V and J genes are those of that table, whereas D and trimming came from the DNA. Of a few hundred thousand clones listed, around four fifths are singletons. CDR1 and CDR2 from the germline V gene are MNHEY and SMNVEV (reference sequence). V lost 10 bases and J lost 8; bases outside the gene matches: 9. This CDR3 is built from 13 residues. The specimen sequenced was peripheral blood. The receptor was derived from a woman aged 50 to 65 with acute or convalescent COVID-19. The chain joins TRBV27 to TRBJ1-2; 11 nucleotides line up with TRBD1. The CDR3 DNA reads TGTGCCAACGGAGGACAGGGGGCCTCGGGCTACACCTTC. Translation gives CANGGQGASGYTF.